This record looks at one TCR beta chain sequence and its context. This clonotype has ten or more counts. This clone's antigen is unknown. There are no base qualities to consult, and no much larger clone falls within one base. The data stem from a study of breast tumors, draining lymph nodes, adjacent tissues listed by TCRdb under 2016. Some background on the complete study: TCR beta repertoires were compared across tumor, adjacent nontumor tissue and axillary lymph nodes obtained from breast cancer patients. In human breast cancer, the study set out to evaluate how tumor, surrounding tissue and draining lymph node repertoires relate to one another and whether T cells may move between these sites. Points the paper makes about the study in general: In luminal-like breast cancer, tumor and nontumor tissue repertoires resembled each other significantly more than in basal-like breast cancer. The conclusion that tumor T cells originate in lymph nodes was framed as consistent with a hypothesis rather than directly demonstrated. The data were considered consistent with most tumor T cells being derived from the lymph node and subsequently expanding within tumor tissue. T-cell repertoire diversity in tumors was found to be lower than in lymph nodes but higher than in nontumor tissue, and preferential V and J gene usage was observed.

V and J are truncated by 5 bases and 4 bases respectively, leaving an intervening sequence of 9 bases. Reading from cysteine to phenylalanine, the CDR3 counts 12 amino acids. Of all the DNA, just the CDR3 is kept, 36 bases in frame from base 1. Sequencing relied on an Illumina HiSeq 2000. Multiplex PCR amplification was used to build the TCR beta chain libraries. High-throughput sequencing was used to analyze the amplified TCR beta chain products. TCRdb's own reprocessing of the public reads used fastp at Q25 and MiXCR and kept productive beta chains. Rows merge per CDR3 protein into single entries with the most common DNA and genes. This sample holds roughly 32,000 distinct CDR3 sequences; approximately 37% were observed only once. Together, the top ten hold 11% of the sample.

In this chain, TRBV12-3 or TRBV12-4 is recombined with TRBJ2-7; the D segment could be TRBD1, given 5 matching bases. Sequenced: breast tumor tissue. This receptor was taken from a female donor with breast cancer. Some clones in this sample may be carry-over from other donors' samples. The CDR3 amino acid sequence is: CASSKGVYEQYF. The nucleotide sequence reads TGTGCCAGCAGTAAAGGGGTGTACGAGCAGTACTTC.